This T cell receptor beta chain was recorded in a study of technical replicates of blood from a handful of donors. This clone has only one observation. The assay was immunoSEQ multiplex PCR, and TCRdb's table has in-frame clones only and misses some. Of approximately 73,000 clones listed, about 92% are singletons. CDR1 and CDR2 from the germline V gene are MNHEY and SMNVEV (reference sequence). Trimming cost V 4 bases and J 3 bases, with 16 bases left between them. This CDR3 region has 15 residues. The sequence was obtained from a human donor in good health. V usage is TRBV27 and J usage is TRBJ2-7, with D possibly matching TRBD2 (5 bases). The specimen was T cells isolated from PBMCs. CDR3 sequence reads: CASSSTARGDYEQYF. DNA of the CDR3: TGTGCCAGCAGTTCGACCGCCCGGGGAGACTACGAGCAGTACTTC.